The rows below give T cell receptor beta chains drawn from one sample of a study of T cells in Graves' hyperthyroidism and ophthalmopathy. TCRdb re-called the multiplex PCR reads through MiXCR, storing one row per CDR3 protein. The sample shows about 380,000 distinct CDR3 sequences, about 18% of them seen only once. Sequencing was done on a sample of blood. These receptor sequences come from a man aged 18 to 29 with Graves' ophthalmopathy. CDR3s include the opening cysteine and the closing phenylalanine or tryptophan. A D gene is named only where the DNA matches it firmly. Not all rows give a size; the values are once, few, many and, for expanded clones, a class.

D gene	CDR3 length	J gene	clone size	V gene	CDR3 protein
NA	13	TRBJ2-7	few	TRBV29-1	CSVERGLPYEQYF
NA	15	TRBJ2-3	many	TRBV28	CASKTGAFSTDTQYF
TRBD2	16	TRBJ2-1	many	TRBV11-2	CASSLFGSGGNNEQFF
TRBD1	12	TRBJ1-2	many	TRBV20-1	CSAPGQGGGYTF
NA	15	TRBJ2-3	many	TRBV2	CASSGGQGRTDTQYF
TRBD2	18	TRBJ2-1	many	TRBV20-1	CSATPKTSGGRWVNEQFF
NA	17	TRBJ1-5	many	TRBV2	CASSDPTGAYSNQPQHF
TRBD1	16	TRBJ2-3	NA	TRBV28	CASSLGQGDYTDTQYF
NA	12	TRBJ1-1	many	TRBV2	CASRGEYTEAFF
NA	18	TRBJ1-5	many	TRBV6-5	CASSYSIRGEWSNQPQHF
NA	15	TRBJ1-1	many	TRBV7-2	CASSLAGQTNTEAFF
TRBD1	15	TRBJ1-1	many	TRBV6-1	CASRQRQGASTEAFF
TRBD2	13	TRBJ2-7	NA	TRBV6-1	CASSDREGSEQYF
TRBD1	14	TRBJ2-7	many	TRBV20-1	CSARPGQGSYEQYF
TRBD1	17	TRBJ1-1	few	TRBV10-1	CARFASGTGFLGTEAFF
NA	13	TRBJ2-5	few	TRBV14	CASSQDLGETQYF
NA	16	TRBJ2-6	NA	TRBV4-2	CASSQDEGTGANVLTF
TRBD2	15	TRBJ2-1	NA	TRBV7-3	CASSIRLAGNNEQFF
TRBD1	15	TRBJ1-4	few	TRBV20-1	CSVPGQGAANEKLFF
TRBD1	16	TRBJ1-6	NA	TRBV20-1	CSARVADRGDNSPLHF
NA	15	TRBJ1-1	many	TRBV13	CASSREGQGYGEAFF
NA	13	TRBJ2-7	few	TRBV6-1	CASNRGSHYEQYF
TRBD2	16	TRBJ2-7	NA	TRBV7-2	CASSLVLAGLSYEQYF
NA	16	TRBJ2-7	few	TRBV7-9	CASSPMGGGEPYEQYF
NA	15	TRBJ2-3	many	TRBV24-1	CATSTYDAGTDTQYF
TRBD2	18	TRBJ2-7	many	TRBV11-2	CASSLSSTSGGATYEQYF
NA	13	TRBJ1-5	few	TRBV7-3	CASSPGSGGPQHF
NA	15	TRBJ1-5	many	TRBV12-3/TRBV12-4	CASSLRERINQPQHF
TRBD1	14	TRBJ2-1	NA	TRBV11-2	CASSTRTGQNEQFF
NA	15	TRBJ1-2	NA	TRBV6-1	CATYPGRSRNYGYTF
NA	14	TRBJ1-2	NA	TRBV4-1	CASSPRGGAEGYTF
NA	15	TRBJ1-1	NA	TRBV2	CASSQSDRPNTEAFF
NA	14	TRBJ2-7	many	TRBV7-9	CASSHRDTSYEQYF
NA	15	TRBJ1-2	many	TRBV27	CASSLFGGYDYGYTF
NA	14	TRBJ2-5	many	TRBV28	CASTNLVPQETQYF
TRBD1	15	TRBJ2-5	many	TRBV20-1	CSARESWTGQETQYF
TRBD1	15	TRBJ1-4	NA	TRBV18	CASSEGQGAFEKLFF
NA	14	TRBJ2-1	NA	TRBV7-3	CASSLIGLVGEQFF
NA	16	TRBJ2-1	NA	TRBV24-1	CATSDHLAHTYNEQFF
NA	13	TRBJ1-4	many	TRBV20-1	CSGWGGGGEKLFF
TRBD2	20	TRBJ2-1	many	TRBV7-9	CASSPPAKLKGLAGDNEQFF
NA	16	TRBJ1-1	many	TRBV4-2	CASSQALGASNTEAFF
NA	17	TRBJ2-2	many	TRBV5-1	CASSWEEFSWMTGELFF
NA	13	TRBJ1-3	few	TRBV10-3	CATQGSSGNTIYF
TRBD1	16	TRBJ2-7	NA	TRBV4-1	CASSQGSGTGTHEQYF
NA	15	TRBJ2-7	few	TRBV19	CASSPPGLGNYEQYF
NA	15	TRBJ2-5	once	TRBV12-3/TRBV12-4	CASASPPGLTETQYF
NA	14	TRBJ2-6	NA	TRBV5-1	CASSLDDGANVLTF
TRBD1	13	TRBJ2-1	NA	TRBV6-5	CASSYGQGNEQFF